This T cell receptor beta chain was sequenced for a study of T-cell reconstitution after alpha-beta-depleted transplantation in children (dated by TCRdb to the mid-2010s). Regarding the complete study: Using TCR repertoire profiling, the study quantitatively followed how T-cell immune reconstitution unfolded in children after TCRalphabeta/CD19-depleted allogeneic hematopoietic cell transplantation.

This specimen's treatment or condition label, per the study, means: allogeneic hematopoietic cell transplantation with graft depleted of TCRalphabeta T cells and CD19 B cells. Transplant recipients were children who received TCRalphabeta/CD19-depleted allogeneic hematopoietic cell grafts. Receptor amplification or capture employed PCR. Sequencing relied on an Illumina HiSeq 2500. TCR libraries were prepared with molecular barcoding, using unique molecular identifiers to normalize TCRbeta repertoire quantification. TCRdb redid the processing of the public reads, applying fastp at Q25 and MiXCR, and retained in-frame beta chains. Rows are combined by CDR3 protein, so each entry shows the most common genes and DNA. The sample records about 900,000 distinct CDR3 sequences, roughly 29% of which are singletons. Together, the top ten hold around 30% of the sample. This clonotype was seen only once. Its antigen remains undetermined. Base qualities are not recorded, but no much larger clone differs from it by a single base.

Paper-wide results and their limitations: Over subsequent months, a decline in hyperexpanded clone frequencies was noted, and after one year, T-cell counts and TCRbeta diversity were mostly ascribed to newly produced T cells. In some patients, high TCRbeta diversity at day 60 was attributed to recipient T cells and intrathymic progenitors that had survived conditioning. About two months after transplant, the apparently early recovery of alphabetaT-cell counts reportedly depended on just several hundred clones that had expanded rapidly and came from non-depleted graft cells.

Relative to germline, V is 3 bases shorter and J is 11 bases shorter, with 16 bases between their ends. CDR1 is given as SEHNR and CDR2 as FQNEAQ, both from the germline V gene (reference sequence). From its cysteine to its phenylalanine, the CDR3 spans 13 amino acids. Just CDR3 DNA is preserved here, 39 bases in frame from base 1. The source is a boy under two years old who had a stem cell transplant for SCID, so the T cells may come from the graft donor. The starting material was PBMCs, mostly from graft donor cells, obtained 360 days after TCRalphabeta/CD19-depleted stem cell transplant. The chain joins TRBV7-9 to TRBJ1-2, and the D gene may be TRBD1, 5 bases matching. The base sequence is TGTGCCAGCAGCTTCGGGGGGACCGGCGGATACACCTTC. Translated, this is CASSFGGTGGYTF.